Detailed here is one T cell receptor beta chain. Its antigen remains unidentified. No clone much larger than this one lies a single base away; base qualities are absent. Clipping removes 6 bases from V and 0 bases from J, with 6 as the unmatched junction base count. The CDR3 runs 17 residues from the cysteine to the phenylalanine. Only the CDR3 part of the read is kept: 51 bases, read in frame from the first base. Looking up the germline V gene yields CDR1 MNHEY and CDR2 SVGEGT. This was a case-control study nested in a cohort of healthcare workers in London, UK, who had nasopharyngeal swab PCR tests and blood samples taken every week. Healthcare workers were recruited during the week of the UK lockdown, between 23 and 31 March 2020, and followed weekly for up to about 15 weeks. Receptor libraries were prepared by 5' RACE. Sequencer: NextSeq 500. Unique molecular identifiers were attached to individual cDNA molecules in the TCR library protocol so that sequencing error and PCR bias could be corrected. Both TCR alpha and beta chains were sequenced, and tight co-correlation was observed between alpha and beta sequence abundances in each sample. The study's processing was this. Decombinator V4 was used to perform V gene, J gene and CDR3 annotation of TCR sequences. Expanded TCRs were defined as changing significantly between any two time points under a Poisson model with p below 0.0001. TCR abundances were normalised to the total number of TCRs sequenced in each sample and reported as counts per million. TRAV1-2 paired with TRAJ12, TRAJ20 or TRAJ33 defined MAIT TCRs, while TRAV10 paired with TRAJ18 defined iNKT TCRs. VDJdb, accessed on 1 November 2021, was searched for TCRs annotated for CMV, EBV and SARS-CoV-2, and TCRs annotated for more than one antigen were excluded. TCRdb passed the public sequencing reads through fastp at Q25 and MiXCR, retaining productive beta sequences. Every entry covers one CDR3 protein and lists the most common genes and DNA from its rows. The V and J calls, along with clone size, are taken from TCRdb and not from the paper's own processing. This sample holds some 35,000 distinct CDR3 sequences; less than 5% were observed only once. 9% to 10% of the sample belongs to the ten largest clones.

These data are taken from a study of early T cells in non-severe SARS-CoV-2 infection (dated by TCRdb to 2020 to 2023). Some background on the complete study: Because TCR sequencing was done on bulk RNA from unsorted whole blood, the alpha and beta chains could not be paired. On the study overall, not on this receptor specifically: Matching against VDJdb was skewed toward anti-spike CD8 responses, likely underestimated virus-specific expansions, and missed private and CD4 specificities.

This clonotype was obtained from an adult who was a healthcare worker with PCR-confirmed SARS-CoV-2 infection or an uninfected control (not recorded which). The rearrangement combines TRBV6-2 or TRBV6-3 with TRBJ2-6, and 9 bases in between align with TRBD1. Sequencing used whole blood. The DNA reads TGTGCCAGCAGAAACCGGGACAGGGTCTCTGGGGCCAACGTCCTGACTTTC. The encoded protein is CASRNRDRVSGANVLTF.